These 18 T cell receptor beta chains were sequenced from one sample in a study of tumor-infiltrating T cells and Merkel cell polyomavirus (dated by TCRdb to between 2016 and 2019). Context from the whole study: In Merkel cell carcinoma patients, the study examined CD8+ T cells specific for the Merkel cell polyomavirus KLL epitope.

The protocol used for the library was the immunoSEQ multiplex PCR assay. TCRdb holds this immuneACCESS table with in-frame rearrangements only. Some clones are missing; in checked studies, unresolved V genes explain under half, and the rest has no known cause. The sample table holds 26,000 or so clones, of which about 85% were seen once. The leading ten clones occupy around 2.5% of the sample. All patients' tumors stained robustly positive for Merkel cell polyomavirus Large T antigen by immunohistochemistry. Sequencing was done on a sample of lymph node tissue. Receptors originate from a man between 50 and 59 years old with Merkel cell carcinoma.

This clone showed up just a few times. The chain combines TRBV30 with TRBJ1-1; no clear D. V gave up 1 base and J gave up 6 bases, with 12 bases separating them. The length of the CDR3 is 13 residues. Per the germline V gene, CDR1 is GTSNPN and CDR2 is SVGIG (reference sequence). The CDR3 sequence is CAWSGQPGSEAFF. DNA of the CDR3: TGTGCCTGGAGTGGACAACCGGGGTCTGAAGCTTTCTTT.

CDR3 nucleotides: TGTGCCAGCAGTTTCAACAGGGGGGCGTACGAGCAGTACTTC. Translating gives CASSFNRGAYEQYF. The V call is TRBV27, the J call TRBJ2-7; the match to TRBD1 covers 8 bases. Germline V CDR1 and CDR2: MNHEY, SMNVEV (reference sequence). J was trimmed by 4 bases and V by 3 bases; bases with no gene match: 5. The CDR3 has 14 residues.

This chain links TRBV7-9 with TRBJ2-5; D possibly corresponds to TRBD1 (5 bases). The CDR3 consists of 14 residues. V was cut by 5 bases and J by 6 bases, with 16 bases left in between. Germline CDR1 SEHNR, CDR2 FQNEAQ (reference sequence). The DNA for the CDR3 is TGTGCCAGCAGCATACCTGGGGCCGAAAAGACCCAGTACTTC. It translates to CASSIPGAEKTQYF.

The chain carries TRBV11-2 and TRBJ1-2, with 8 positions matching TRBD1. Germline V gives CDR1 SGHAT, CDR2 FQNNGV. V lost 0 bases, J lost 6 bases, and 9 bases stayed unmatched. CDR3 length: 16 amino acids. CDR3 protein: CASSLDPAGGLDGYTF. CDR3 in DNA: TGTGCCAGCAGCTTAGATCCGGCAGGGGGCTTAGATGGCTACACCTTC.

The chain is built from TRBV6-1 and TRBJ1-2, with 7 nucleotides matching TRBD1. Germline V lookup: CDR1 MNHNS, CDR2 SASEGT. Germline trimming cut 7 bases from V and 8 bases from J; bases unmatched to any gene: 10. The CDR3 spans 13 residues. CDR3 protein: CASTPGQLLGYTF. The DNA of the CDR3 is TGTGCCAGCACCCCGGGACAGCTCCTAGGCTACACCTTC.

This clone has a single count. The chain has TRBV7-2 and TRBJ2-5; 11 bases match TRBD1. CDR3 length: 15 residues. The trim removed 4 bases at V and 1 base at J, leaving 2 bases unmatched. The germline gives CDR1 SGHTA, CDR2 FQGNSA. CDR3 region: CASSSGQGAQETQYF. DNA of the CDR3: TGTGCCAGCAGCTCTGGACAGGGGGCCCAAGAGACCCAGTACTTC.

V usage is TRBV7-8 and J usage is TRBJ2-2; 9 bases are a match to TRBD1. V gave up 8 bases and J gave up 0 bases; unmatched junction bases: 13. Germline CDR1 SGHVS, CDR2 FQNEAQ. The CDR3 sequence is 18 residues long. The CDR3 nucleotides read TGTGCCAGCGCCTTAAGGGGATGGACAGGGGCGAACACCGGGGAGCTGTTTTTT. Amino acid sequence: CASALRGWTGANTGELFF.

CDR3 coding DNA: TGTGCCAGCAGCAGCCCGCCAGGGAGGTCGTACGAGCAGTACTTC. Translated, it gives CASSSPPGRSYEQYF. The chain combines TRBV7-9 with TRBJ2-7; D might be TRBD2 (6 bases). The germline V gene has CDR1 SEHNR and CDR2 FQNEAQ (reference sequence). Between the trimmed V and J ends, which lost 5 bases and 4 bases, there was a span of 18 bases. The CDR3 is 15 residues long. The full variable domain, rest sourced from reference TRBV7-9 and TRBJ2-7, is DTGVSQNPRHKITKRGQNVTFRCDPISEHNRLYWYRQTLGQGPEFLTYFQNEAQLEKSRLLSDRFSAERPKGSFSTLEIQRTEQGDSAMYLCASSSPPGRSYEQYFGPGTRLTVT.

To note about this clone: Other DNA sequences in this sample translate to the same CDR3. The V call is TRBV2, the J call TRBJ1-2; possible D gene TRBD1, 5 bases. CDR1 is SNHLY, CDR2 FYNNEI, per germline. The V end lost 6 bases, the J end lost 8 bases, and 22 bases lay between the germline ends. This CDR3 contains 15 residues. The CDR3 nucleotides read TGTGCCAGCAGCGACCCTGGACCCGGGGGAGGAGGCTACACCTTC. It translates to CASSDPGPGGGGYTF. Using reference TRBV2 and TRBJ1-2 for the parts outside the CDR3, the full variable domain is EPEVTQTPSHQVTQMGQEVILRCVPISNHLYFYWYRQILGQKVEFLVSFYNNEISEKSEIFDDQFSVERPDGSNFTLKIRSTKLEDSAMYFCASSDPGPGGGGYTFGSGTRLTVV.

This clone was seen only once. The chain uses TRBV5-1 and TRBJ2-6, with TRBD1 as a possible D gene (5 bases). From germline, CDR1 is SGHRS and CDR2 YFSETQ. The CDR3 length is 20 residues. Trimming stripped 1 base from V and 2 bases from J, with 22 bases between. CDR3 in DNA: TGCGCCAGCAGCTTGTATTACAGCGCAGGGCTGTTGGCTGGGGCCAACGTCCTGACTTTC. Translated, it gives CASSLYYSAGLLAGANVLTF.

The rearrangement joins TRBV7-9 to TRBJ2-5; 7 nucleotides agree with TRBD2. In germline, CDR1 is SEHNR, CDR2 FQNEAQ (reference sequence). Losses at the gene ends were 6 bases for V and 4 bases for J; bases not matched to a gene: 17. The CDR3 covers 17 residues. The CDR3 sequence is CASRALPGEGSGETQYF. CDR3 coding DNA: TGTGCCAGCAGAGCTCTCCCGGGGGAGGGGAGTGGAGAGACCCAGTACTTC.

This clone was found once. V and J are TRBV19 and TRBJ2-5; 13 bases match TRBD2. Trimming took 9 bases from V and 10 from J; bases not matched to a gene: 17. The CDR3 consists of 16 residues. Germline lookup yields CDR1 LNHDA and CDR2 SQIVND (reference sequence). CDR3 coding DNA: TGTGCCAGCTCCCCTACTAGCGGGGGGGTGGTAGTGGACCAGTACTTC. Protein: CASSPTSGGVVVDQYF.

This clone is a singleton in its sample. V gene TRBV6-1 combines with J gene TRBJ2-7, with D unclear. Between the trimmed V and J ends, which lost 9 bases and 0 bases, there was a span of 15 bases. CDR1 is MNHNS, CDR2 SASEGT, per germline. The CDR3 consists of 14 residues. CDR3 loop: CASHEQKYSYEQYF. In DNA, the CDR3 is TGTGCCAGTCACGAACAGAAATACTCCTACGAGCAGTACTTC.

CDR3 protein: CAWSVLRGTGNGYTF. The CDR3 DNA reads as TGTGCCTGGAGTGTACTTAGAGGGACAGGAAATGGCTACACCTTC. The gene calls are TRBV30 and TRBJ1-2; 8 bases map to TRBD1. In germline, CDR1 is GTSNPN, CDR2 SVGIG (reference sequence). J gave up 6 bases and V 0 bases, and 9 bases lay outside the gene matches. There are 15 residues in the CDR3.

This chain's CDR3 is CASSWTTTYEQYF. The CDR3, as DNA: TGTGCCAGCAGTTGGACTACTACCTACGAGCAGTACTTC. J is TRBJ2-7 and V is TRBV7-2; D is perhaps TRBD2 (6 bases). Germline V gives CDR1 SGHTA, CDR2 FQGNSA. The CDR3 loop spans 13 amino acids. V lost 6 bases and J lost 2, with 11 bases in between. The full variable domain, completed using reference TRBV7-2 and TRBJ2-7, is GAGVSQSPSNKVTEKGKDVELRCDPISGHTALYWYRQSLGQGLEFLIYFQGNSAPDKSGLPSDRFSAERTGGSVSTLTIQRTQQEDSAVYLCASSWTTTYEQYFGPGTRLTVT.

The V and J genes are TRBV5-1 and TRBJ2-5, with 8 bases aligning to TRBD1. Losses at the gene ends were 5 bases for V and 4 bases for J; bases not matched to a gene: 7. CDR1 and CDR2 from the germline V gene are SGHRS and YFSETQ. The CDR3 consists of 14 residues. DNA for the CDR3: TGCGCCAGCAGGCGGACAGGGATGATAGAGACCCAGTACTTC. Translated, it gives CASRRTGMIETQYF.

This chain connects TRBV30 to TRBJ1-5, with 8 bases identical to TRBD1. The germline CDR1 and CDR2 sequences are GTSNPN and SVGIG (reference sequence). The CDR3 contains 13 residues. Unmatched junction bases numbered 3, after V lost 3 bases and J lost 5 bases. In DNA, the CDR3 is TGTGCCTGGAGCCCGACAGGGGATCAGCCCCAGCATTTT. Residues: CAWSPTGDQPQHF.

This CDR3 is CASSQGQGGNEKLFF. CDR3 DNA sequence: TGCGCCAGCAGCCAAGGACAGGGGGGCAATGAAAAACTGTTTTTT. This chain links TRBV4-1 with TRBJ1-4; 9 bases are shared with TRBD1. With V trimmed by 1 base and J by 5 bases, 2 bases remained unmatched. This CDR3 spans 15 amino acids. Germline loops: CDR1 MGHRA, CDR2 YSYEKL.